One and the same sample provided the 26 T cell receptor beta chains below, sequenced in a study of CD8+ T cells in alopecia areata. Once RNA had been extracted, it was reverse transcribed into cDNA to act as the sequencing template. The protocol was immunoSEQ multiplex PCR, while the TCRdb copy is restricted to in-frame clones and leaves out a portion. This table has around 50,000 clones, around 96% appearing once. Sequenced here: CD8+ T cells sorted from blood, sampled at week 0. The origin of the receptors is a human donor with alopecia areata.

The V call is TRBV7-2, the J call TRBJ2-1, with 10 bases identical to TRBD2. The length of the CDR3 is 17 residues. V trimming: 5 bases; J trimming: 5 bases; junction bases outside the gene matches: 12. Germline V gives CDR1 SGHTA, CDR2 FQGNSA. The CDR3 DNA reads TGTGCCAGCAGCCACGCCCGGGGTAGCGGGGGGAACAATGAGCAGTTCTTC. It translates to CASSHARGSGGNNEQFF.

The chain recombines TRBV4-1 with TRBJ2-7, with D uncertain. CDR3 length: 12 amino acids. With 0 bases removed from V and 5 bases from J, the gap between germline ends came to 5 bases. CDR1 is MGHRA, CDR2 YSYEKL, per germline. This chain's CDR3 is CASSQDNHEQYF. CDR3 bases: TGCGCCAGCAGCCAAGATAACCACGAGCAGTACTTC.

This chain uses TRBV7-8 with TRBJ2-5; perhaps TRBD1 as D (5 bases). Trimming pared 5 bases from V and 1 base from J, leaving 14 bases between. Germline V gene data show CDR1 as SGHVS and CDR2 as FQNEAQ. The CDR3 runs 15 residues. The CDR3 loop reads CASSLGWGPQETQYF. The CDR3 DNA is TGTGCCAGCAGCCTTGGTTGGGGCCCCCAAGAGACCCAGTACTTC.

J is TRBJ2-1 and V is TRBV4-3; 13 bases are shared with TRBD2. V was clipped by 0 bases and J by 1 base; unmatched bases: 0. The CDR3 extends over 17 amino acids. Germline CDR1 LGHNA, CDR2 YSLEER. CDR3 nucleotide sequence: TGCGCCAGCAGCCAAGAGGGACTAGCGGGGTCCTACAATGAGCAGTTCTTC. Translating it yields CASSQEGLAGSYNEQFF.

The rearrangement links TRBV4-3 to TRBJ1-1; a weak D match, TRBD1 (6 bases). CDR3 length: 13 amino acids. Germline V gene data show CDR1 as LGHNA and CDR2 as YSLEER. With 1 base removed from V and 8 bases from J, the gap between germline ends came to 11 bases. The CDR3: CASSQVVDREAFF. The CDR3 DNA follows: TGCGCCAGCAGCCAAGTGGTTGACAGGGAAGCTTTCTTT.

J is TRBJ2-2 and V is TRBV5-1, with 11 nucleotides matching TRBD2. The CDR3 loop spans 15 amino acids. The ends lost 3 bases at V and 6 bases at J; junction bases unmatched: 4. In germline, CDR1 is SGHRS, CDR2 YFSETQ. CDR3 amino acids: CASSSTSGVSGELFF. In DNA, the CDR3 is TGCGCCAGCAGCTCGACTAGCGGGGTATCCGGGGAGCTGTTTTTT.

This chain connects TRBV20-1 to TRBJ2-7; no clear D gene. The V and J ends lost 5 bases and 2 bases respectively, with 7 bases between them. There are 11 residues in the CDR3. Germline-derived CDR1 and CDR2 are DFQATT and SNEGSKA (reference sequence). The DNA of the CDR3 is TGCAGTGCTCTGATGGCCTACGAGCAGTACTTC. As protein: CSALMAYEQYF.

The CDR3 DNA reads TGTGCCAGCAGCACCCCCGGGGCGGAGACCCAGTACTTC. This translates into CASSTPGAETQYF. The chain employs TRBV7-9 and TRBJ2-5, with D perhaps assigned TRBD1 or TRBD2 (5 bases each). Germline V gene data show CDR1 as SEHNR and CDR2 as FQNEAQ (reference sequence). Trimming left V 5 bases short and J 5 bases short, with 12 bases between. The CDR3 length is 13 residues.

The chain combines TRBV5-1 with TRBJ2-7; tentatively, D is TRBD1 or TRBD2 (6 bases each). Trimming stripped 1 base from V and 5 bases from J, with 16 bases between. Germline V lookup: CDR1 SGHRS, CDR2 YFSETQ. CDR3 size: 15 residues. CDR3 nucleotides: TGCGCCAGCAGCTTGAGCTTCTCCGGGGGCGACGAGCAGTACTTC. The encoded protein is CASSLSFSGGDEQYF.

The chain employs TRBV27 and TRBJ2-3, with 11 nucleotides matching TRBD2. Trimming took 5 bases from V and 4 from J; bases not matched to a gene: 8. The V gene's germline CDR1 is MNHEY and CDR2 SMNVEV (reference sequence). The CDR3 has 16 amino acids. This chain's CDR3 is CASSGIAGGLADTQYF. CDR3 nucleotides: TGTGCCAGCAGTGGAATAGCGGGGGGGCTGGCAGATACGCAGTATTTT.

The V gene is TRBV15, the J gene TRBJ2-3; D assignment may be TRBD1 or TRBD2 (5 bases each). Looked up from germline, CDR1 is LNHNV and CDR2 is YYDKDF (reference sequence). The CDR3 contains 17 residues. With 1 base removed from V and 5 bases from J, the gap between germline ends came to 19 bases. CDR3 sequence (DNA): TGTGCCACCAGCAGAGCCGGGGACGTCTATGAGGGAGATACGCAGTATTTT. Translating it yields CATSRAGDVYEGDTQYF.

The chain has TRBV7-9 and TRBJ1-2; 11 bases align to TRBD1. The length of the CDR3 is 14 residues. V lost 4 bases to trimming and J lost 7 bases; unmatched junction nucleotides: 5. CDR1 is SEHNR, CDR2 FQNEAQ, per germline (reference sequence). DNA for the CDR3: TGTGCCAGCAGCTCGGACAGGGGGCGCTTTGGCTACACCTTC. Amino acids: CASSSDRGRFGYTF.

The chain combines TRBV11-1 with TRBJ2-2; maybe TRBD1 (6 bases). CDR1 is SGHAT, CDR2 FQDESV, per germline (reference sequence). The CDR3 consists of 16 residues. V lost 4 bases and J lost 2, with 14 bases in between. DNA for the CDR3: TGTGCCAGCAGCTATACAGGGACGGAAAACACCGGGGAGCTGTTTTTT. Protein: CASSYTGTENTGELFF. Combining the CDR3 with reference TRBV11-1 and TRBJ2-2 gives the whole variable domain EAEVAQSPRYKITEKSQAVAFWCDPISGHATLYWYRQILGQGPELLVQFQDESVVDDSQLPKDRFSAERLKGVDSTLKIQPAELGDSAMYLCASSYTGTENTGELFFGEGSRLTVL.

This clone has just one count. V is TRBV5-6 and J is TRBJ2-1, with D tentatively TRBD1 (5 bases). CDR1 is SGHDT and CDR2 is YYEEEE in the germline V gene. V gave up 3 bases and J gave up 5 bases, with 9 bases separating them. The CDR3 extends over 13 amino acids. CDR3 coding DNA: TGTGCCAGCAGCTCCGACAGTCACAATGAGCAGTTCTTC. Translating it yields CASSSDSHNEQFF.

This clone was observed a handful of times. This rearrangement joins TRBV19 to TRBJ2-1; 9 nucleotides line up with TRBD2. The germline gives CDR1 LNHDA, CDR2 SQIVND (reference sequence). V was pared by 6 bases and J by 3 bases, with 3 bases of the junction left unmatched. CDR3 size: 14 residues. The CDR3 spells CASSAGGDYNEQFF. The CDR3 bases are TGTGCCAGTAGCGCGGGGGGGGACTACAATGAGCAGTTCTTC.

The genes are TRBV4-3 and TRBJ2-2, with 14 bases identical to TRBD2. The CDR3 runs 20 residues. Trimming removed 0 bases from V and 2 bases from J; junction bases left unmatched: 8. Germline CDR1 LGHNA, CDR2 YSLEER. CDR3 bases: TGCGCCAGCAGCCAAGATGTCGGACTAGCGGGGGGTATTAACACCGGGGAGCTGTTTTTT. It codes for CASSQDVGLAGGINTGELFF.

This chain connects TRBV19 to TRBJ1-5; TRBD1 might be the D (6 bases). Germline CDR1 reads LNHDA; CDR2 reads SQIVND (reference sequence). V shed 3 bases and J shed 6 bases, with 12 bases lying between them. CDR3 length equals 14 residues. In nucleotides, the CDR3 is TGTGCCAGTAGTATGGAAGGGGGAAGTCAGCCCCAGCATTTT. This sequence encodes CASSMEGGSQPQHF.

The CDR3 DNA follows: TGTGCCATCTCAACCGGGACAGGGAACACTGAAGCTTTCTTT. It yields the protein CAISTGTGNTEAFF. J is TRBJ1-1 and V is TRBV19, with 8 bases aligning to TRBD1. The CDR3 totals 14 residues. CDR1 and CDR2 from the germline V gene are LNHDA and SQIVND (reference sequence). The J segment lost 1 base and the V segment lost 10 bases, leaving 8 bases of the junction unmatched.

This rearrangement joins TRBV30 to TRBJ2-7; TRBD1 aligns across 9 bases. The CDR3 totals 13 residues. CDR1 and CDR2 from the germline V gene are GTSNPN and SVGIG (reference sequence). V lost 2 bases to trimming and J lost 4 bases; unmatched junction nucleotides: 3. The CDR3 sequence: CAWSQGQGYEQYF. DNA for the CDR3: TGTGCCTGGAGTCAAGGACAGGGGTACGAGCAGTACTTC.

The gene calls are TRBV6-6 and TRBJ1-6, with D uncertain. This CDR3 has 15 amino acids. Trimming shortened V by 0 bases and J by 6 bases, and 9 bases separated the two germline ends. The germline V gene encodes CDR1 MNHNY and CDR2 SVGAGI (reference sequence). This CDR3 is CASSYSLEGNSPLHF. The CDR3 DNA sequence: TGTGCCAGCAGTTACTCGCTCGAGGGTAATTCACCCCTCCACTTT.

The V gene is TRBV4-3, the J gene TRBJ1-1; possible D gene TRBD1, 5 bases. From germline, CDR1 is LGHNA and CDR2 YSLEER. Trimming shortened V by 4 bases and J by 0 bases, and 9 bases separated the two germline ends. The CDR3 extends over 14 amino acids. The CDR3 DNA sequence: TGCGCCAGCAGCCCGACAGAATTGAACACTGAAGCTTTCTTT. Protein product: CASSPTELNTEAFF.

The rearrangement uses TRBV27 and TRBJ2-7; D perhaps matches TRBD2 (6 bases). CDR3 length: 16 residues. Germline V gene data show CDR1 as MNHEY and CDR2 as SMNVEV (reference sequence). Trimming shortened V by 4 bases and J by 0 bases, and 16 bases separated the two germline ends. The CDR3 sequence is CASSSTGGIGSYEQYF. The CDR3 nucleotides are TGTGCCAGCAGTTCGACCGGGGGTATTGGCTCCTACGAGCAGTACTTC.

V is TRBV4-1 and J is TRBJ2-7; TRBD2 agrees at 12 bases. Trimming at V came to 1 base and at J to 3 bases, leaving 1 base not matched to a gene. Germline loops: CDR1 MGHRA, CDR2 YSYEKL. The CDR3 length is 15 residues. The CDR3 loop is CASSQVGLAGYEQYF. Here the CDR3 DNA reads TGCGCCAGCAGCCAAGTGGGACTAGCGGGCTACGAGCAGTACTTC.

Note on this clone: The germline gene is not matched at one end of the junction; a read error may be the cause. The chain employs TRBV6-1 and TRBJ2-1; 11 nucleotides agree with TRBD1. Germline CDR1 is MNHNS and CDR2 is SASEGT. The CDR3 extends over 17 amino acids. The CDR3 nucleotides read TGTGCCATCAGTGAGGTTGGATCCGGGACAGGGGGCAATGAGCAGTTCTTC. Its protein is CAISEVGSGTGGNEQFF.

The rearrangement uses TRBV7-2 and TRBJ2-3; no clear D. The CDR3 runs to 16 residues. V lost 2 bases and J 4 bases, leaving 16 bases between the germline ends. Germline assignment: CDR1 SGHTA and CDR2 FQGNSA. CDR3 nucleotides: TGTGCCAGCAGCTTATCCGTGGTAGCCGACCCAGATACGCAGTATTTT. Its protein is CASSLSVVADPDTQYF.

The table lists this clone with a count of one. The chain employs TRBV9 and TRBJ1-1, with 7 nucleotides matching TRBD1. There are 15 residues in the CDR3. J was trimmed by 1 base and V by 4 bases; bases with no gene match: 7. CDR1 and CDR2 (germline): SGDLS, YYNGEE. DNA for the CDR3: TGTGCCAGCAGCATCACGACAGGGAGGAACACTGAAGCTTTCTTT. Amino acids: CASSITTGRNTEAFF.